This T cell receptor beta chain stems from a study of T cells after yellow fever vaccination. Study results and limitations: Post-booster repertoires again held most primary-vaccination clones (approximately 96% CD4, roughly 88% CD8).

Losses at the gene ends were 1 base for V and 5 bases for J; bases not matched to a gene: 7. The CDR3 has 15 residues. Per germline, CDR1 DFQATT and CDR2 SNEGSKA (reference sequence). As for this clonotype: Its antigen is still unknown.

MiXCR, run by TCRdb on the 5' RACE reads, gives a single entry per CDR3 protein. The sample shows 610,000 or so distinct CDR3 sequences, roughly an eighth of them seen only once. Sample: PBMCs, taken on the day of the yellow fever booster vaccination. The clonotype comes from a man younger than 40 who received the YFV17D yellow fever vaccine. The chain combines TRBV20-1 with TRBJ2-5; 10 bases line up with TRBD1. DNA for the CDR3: TGCAGTGCTAGAGCCCCCGGGACAGGGGTGGAGACCCAGTACTTC. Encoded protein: CSARAPGTGVETQYF.